The rows below give T cell receptor beta chains drawn from one sample of a study of cytomegalovirus exposure and HLA in healthy donors. TCRdb's table, derived via immunoSEQ multiplex PCR, lists solely in-frame clones and lacks some. The table lists roughly 150,000 clones, roughly 91% of them singletons. Sequenced: PBMCs. The receptors originated from a woman aged 18-35 years in good health and CMV-seropositive. The CDR3 runs from the conserved cysteine through the conserved F or W.

cdr3_aa	v_call	j_call
CASSYGLAGTGELFF	TRBV6-6	TRBJ2-2
CSVDRGGSYNEQFF	TRBV29-1	TRBJ2-1
CASSLVVAGANEQYF	TRBV5-1	TRBJ2-7
CASSLGQDYGYTF	TRBV2	TRBJ1-2
CASSSGAGELFF	TRBV5-1	TRBJ2-2
CATRPLAGVEQYF	TRBV15	TRBJ2-7
CASSPKRGLENEQFF	TRBV14	TRBJ2-1
CASSLVGGRSYNEQFF	TRBV5-1	TRBJ2-1
CASSPAGGLYEQYF	TRBV7-3	TRBJ2-7
CASSPSRGNTEAFF	TRBV18	TRBJ1-1
CASSDPGQMNGYTF	TRBV6-1	TRBJ1-2
CASSVTGGVYEQYF	TRBV9	TRBJ2-7
CAWSEGRTDTQYF	TRBV30	TRBJ2-3
CASSPLGGYEQYF	TRBV18	TRBJ2-7
CASSNSAYNEQFF	TRBV19	TRBJ2-1
CAHAQGGGANTEAFF	TRBV30	TRBJ1-1
CASSQSGWGGYTF	TRBV14	TRBJ1-2
CASSLSTPGLAGGSTDTQYF	TRBV6-4	TRBJ2-3
CASSKQGVGEQFF	TRBV19	TRBJ2-1
CASSYQAVSYEQYF	TRBV13	TRBJ2-7
CASSPDSLGYEQYF	TRBV7-2	TRBJ2-7
CASSTVLAGGSRETQYF	TRBV5-1	TRBJ2-5
CASSPNWGGTGELFF	TRBV5-4	TRBJ2-2
CASSTSGVGYTF	TRBV7-2	TRBJ1-2
CASRSGTGGSGELFF	TRBV7-3	TRBJ2-2
CASSQATLPYNEQFF	TRBV7-2	TRBJ2-1
CASSYYRAGGLSEQFF	TRBV6-5	TRBJ2-1
CASSLLLDTDTQYF	TRBV7-9	TRBJ2-3
CASSESGGSFDNEQFF	TRBV6-4	TRBJ2-1
CASKWDRDTGELFF	TRBV19	TRBJ2-2
CASRAGRGLSGSGYTF	TRBV5-6	TRBJ1-2